The TCR beta chain described here comes from a study of cytomegalovirus exposure and HLA in healthy donors. Turning to the study itself: Clustering assigned 81% of the approximately 400 genotyped donors to the Caucasian-associated ancestry cluster.

Whole-study findings and limits: Trimming of TCR beta V- and J-genes showed a link, identified in a later analysis, to a missense DCLRE1C variant. According to a later analysis, most TCR beta chains associated with CMV appeared HLA-restricted.

Comments on this clone: Its antigen remains unidentified.

The PCR made use of 60 Vbeta and 13 Jbeta primers. Method: immunoSEQ multiplex PCR; TCRdb's copy keeps in-frame clones and lacks some. The sample has around 110,000 clones, about 85% seen once; the top ten hold 2% to 2.5%. Germline CDR1 and CDR2: SGHDT and YYEEEE. The V gene lost 0 bases and the J gene lost 3 bases, with 16 bases spanning the gap. This CDR3 spans 16 amino acids. This TCR was recovered from a man aged 30-40 years in good health and CMV-seronegative. This chain uses TRBV5-6 with TRBJ2-7; maybe TRBD2 (6 bases). Sequenced input: PBMCs. Here the CDR3 reads CASSLAVDYRNYEQYF. In nucleotides, the CDR3 is TGTGCCAGCAGCTTGGCCGTGGACTACAGAAACTACGAGCAGTACTTC.